This TCR beta chain was observed in a study of human T cells and chemical hapten exposure. Broader study findings: TCRs at high frequency, those above 1 in 1000, did not change with DPC sensitization.

TCRdb re-analysed the RACE reads in MiXCR, keeping a single row per CDR3 protein. The table includes a few hundred thousand distinct CDR3 sequences, 4% to 5.5% detected once. Indicated time point: patch test 1, 2 weeks after DPC sensitization. Indicated treatment: therapeutic diphenylcyclopropenone sensitization with weekly scalp DPC. The length of the CDR3 is 13 residues. The germline V and J ends were trimmed by 3 bases and 8 bases, with 12 bases remaining between them. Germline values: CDR1 SGHAT, CDR2 FQNNGV. This clonotype has just a few counts. What it recognizes is unknown. The sample in question was whole blood, obtained in connection with sensitization to the hapten diphenylcyclopropenone (DPC). The V call is TRBV11-2, the J call TRBJ2-3; D call uncertain. This receptor was identified in a woman between 45 and 65 years old with alopecia areata. Some clones in this sample may be carry-over from other donors' samples. The CDR3 protein is CASSFRTIGTQYF. The CDR3, as DNA: TGTGCCAGCAGCTTCAGGACCATCGGTACGCAGTATTTT.